This T cell receptor beta chain emerged from a study of blood T cell repertoires in COVID-19. About the study: T cells, B-cell-depleted T cells, or PBMCs supplied cDNA or gDNA.

Original handling: Amplified reference gene primers provided the basis for estimating nucleated cell counts. Repertoires were generated with immunoSEQ multiplex PCR, while TCRdb's copy carries only in-frame clones and drops some. That table supplies the V and J calls and clone size; D and trimming were determined from the DNA. The table records under 200,000 clones, about 86% of them present only once. The CDR3 is made up of 19 amino acids. Germline assignment: CDR1 MGHRA and CDR2 YSYEKL. V dropped 4 bases and J dropped 2; count of bases not matched to a gene: 18. The sequence came from a man younger than 35 with acute or convalescent COVID-19. Sequencing was done on a sample of peripheral blood. The chain joins TRBV4-1 to TRBJ1-1; 8 nucleotides match TRBD1. The CDR3 DNA reads as TGCGCCAGCAGCCGTACTCCGATTGACAGGGGAACCCCTAACACTGAAGCTTTCTTT. Residues: CASSRTPIDRGTPNTEAFF.